This T cell receptor (beta chain) was captured by sequencing in a study of beta chain features in type 1 diabetes. Each of the CD4+ naive, central memory, regulatory and stem cell-like memory populations was sorted via CD45RO/CCR7/CD25/CD127/CD95/CD27. Expressed TCRB transcripts got sequenced, as all isolated RNA was reverse transcribed. Deep immunoSEQ sequencing covered naive, central memory and regulatory T cell samples. Produced via immunoSEQ multiplex PCR; TCRdb's table is partial and in-frame only. The sample records 900,000 or so clones, around a sixth being singletons. This clone was counted a few times. Its matching antigen is unknown. Findings of the study overall: Fewer insertions but more deletions were seen at VDJ junctions in type 1 diabetes patients. The similarity of naive, central memory and Treg TCRB repertoires appeared greater among patients than among healthy donors.

The sample comprised naive CD4+ T cells from blood. This sequence was found in a woman between 18 and 30 years old in good health.

The CDR3 reads CATSRDNLGYEQYF. In DNA form, the CDR3 reads TGTGCCACCAGCAGAGACAATCTAGGTTACGAGCAGTACTTC. The genes are TRBV15 and TRBJ2-7; no clear D. Trimming pared 0 bases from V and 4 bases from J, leaving 10 bases between. Germline loops: CDR1 LNHNV, CDR2 YYDKDF (reference sequence). The CDR3 is 14 amino acids.